One and the same sample provided the 4 T cell receptor beta chains below, sequenced in a study of human T cells and chemical hapten exposure (dated by TCRdb to the early 2020s). Library generation was performed with RACE. These reads were obtained on a NextSeq 500. TCRdb reran the public reads through fastp at Q25 and MiXCR, keeping productive beta chains. CDR3 protein sequences are deduplicated, and each keeps its most common genes and DNA. Counted in this sample were roughly 200,000 distinct CDR3 sequences; 20% to 25% of them appeared once. Of the sample, about 7% is held by the ten largest clones. Explained via the paper, the time point label denotes: patch test 1, 2 weeks after DPC sensitization. The treatment or condition label on this specimen signifies: therapeutic diphenylcyclopropenone sensitization with weekly scalp DPC. Sequences were derived from whole blood, sampled in connection with sensitization to the hapten diphenylcyclopropenone (DPC). These receptors were taken from a woman between 50 and 59 years old with alopecia areata. Some clones in this sample may be carry-over from other donors' samples.

This rearrangement joins TRBV12-3 or TRBV12-4 to TRBJ1-2; D is unresolved. Trimming left V 7 bases short and J 1 base short, with 7 bases between. The CDR3 runs 12 residues. As DNA, the CDR3 is TGTGCCAGCACAGGCAATAACTATGGCTACACCTTC. Translation: CASTGNNYGYTF.

The chain joins TRBV20-1 to TRBJ1-6; 9 nucleotides align to TRBD1. Trimming cost V 6 bases and J 10 bases; bases outside gene matches: 10. The CDR3 consists of 14 residues. Germline CDR1 DFQATT, CDR2 SNEGSKA (reference sequence). This CDR3 reads CSAPSTGGMSPLHF. The CDR3 bases are TGCAGTGCCCCATCGACAGGGGGTATGTCACCCCTCCACTTT.

The V and J genes are TRBV10-3 and TRBJ1-1; no firm D call. Germline V gene data show CDR1 as ENHRY and CDR2 as SYGVKD. V lost 4 bases to trimming and J lost 4 bases, with 7 bases between them. There are 12 residues in the CDR3. The CDR3 loop reads CAISAPSTEAFF. The CDR3, as DNA: TGTGCCATCAGTGCCCCCAGCACTGAAGCTTTCTTT.

As to this clonotype: The junction departs from the called germline gene at one end, perhaps through a read error. The chain recombines TRBV11-3 with TRBJ1-2; no definite D call. Looked up from germline, CDR1 is SGHNT and CDR2 is YENEEA. This CDR3 contains 15 residues. DNA of the CDR3: TGTGCCAGCAGCTCCCGCATACATAAAGACTATGGCTACAACTTC. It codes for CASSSRIHKDYGYNF.